The T cell receptor beta chain described here comes from a study of identical twins. TCRdb re-called the 5' RACE reads through MiXCR, storing one row per CDR3 protein. Among around 240,000 distinct CDR3 sequences listed, around 7% were seen once. This clonotype was picked up a small number of times. Antigen: not known. The germline V gene encodes CDR1 SGHTA and CDR2 FQGNSA. This CDR3 comprises 14 residues. The V end lost 5 bases, the J end lost 7 bases, and 15 bases lay between the germline ends. Study results and caveats: Cord blood's abundant beta clonotypes had fewer insertions, unlike memory repertoires.

The sample also formed part of further work on yellow fever vaccine responses in identical twins.

The clonotype originates from a woman aged 18-30 years in good health. The sample consisted of memory (CD45RO+) T cells sorted from blood. The J gene is TRBJ2-1, the V gene TRBV7-2, with D perhaps matching TRBD2 (6 bases). Written as DNA, the CDR3 is TGTGCCAGCAGCGCGACTAGTAAGGTTAATGAGCAGTTCTTC. Translation gives CASSATSKVNEQFF. The variable domain in full, with the rest retrieved from reference TRBV7-2 and TRBJ2-1, is GAGVSQSPSNKVTEKGKDVELRCDPISGHTALYWYRQSLGQGLEFLIYFQGNSAPDKSGLPSDRFSAERTGGSVSTLTIQRTQQEDSAVYLCASSATSKVNEQFFGPGTRLTVL.